This TCR beta chain was obtained from a study of T-cell memory formation after mild COVID-19. CDR1 and CDR2 from the germline V gene are SGHRS and YFSETQ. Trimming cost V 0 bases and J 5 bases; bases outside gene matches: 2. This CDR3 has 14 residues. 5'RACE primed from the constant segment yielded TCR alpha and TCR beta cDNA libraries bearing sample barcodes and UMIs. TCRdb reanalysed the 5' RACE reads using MiXCR and keeps one entry per CDR3 protein. This sample has some 190,000 distinct CDR3 sequences, with about 17% found just once. The sequencing sample was made of PBMCs or a T cell subset sorted from them (not recorded which). This sequence was found in an adult woman who had mild COVID-19 (a few samples of this study predate the infection). Cell type and time point are not known. The V gene is TRBV5-1, the J gene TRBJ2-1, with 7 nucleotides matching TRBD2. Here the CDR3 DNA reads TGCGCCAGCAGCTTGGGGGAGGGACACAATGAGCAGTTCTTC. Protein: CASSLGEGHNEQFF.